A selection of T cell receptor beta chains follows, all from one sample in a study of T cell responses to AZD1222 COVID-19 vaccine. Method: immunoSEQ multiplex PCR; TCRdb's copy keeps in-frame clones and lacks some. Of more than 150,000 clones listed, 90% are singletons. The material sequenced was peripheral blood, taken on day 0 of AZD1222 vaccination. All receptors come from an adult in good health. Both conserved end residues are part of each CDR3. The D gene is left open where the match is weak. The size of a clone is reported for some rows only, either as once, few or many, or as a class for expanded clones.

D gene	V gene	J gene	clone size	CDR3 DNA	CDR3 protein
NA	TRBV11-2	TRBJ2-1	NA	TGTGCCAGCAGCCGCCGACACCAGAGCTCCTACAATGAGCAGTTCTTC	CASSRRHQSSYNEQFF
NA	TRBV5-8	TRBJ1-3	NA	TGTGCCAGCAGACCGAGGGAGGGGGTAATCTCTGGAAACACCATATATTTT	CASRPREGVISGNTIYF
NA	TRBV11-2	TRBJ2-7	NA	TGTGCCAGCAGCTCCTGGGCCCTTAGGAAGACCCAACGTCATTACGAGCAGTACTTC	CASSSWALRKTQRHYEQYF
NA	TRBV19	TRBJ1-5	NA	TGTGCCAGTAGTATTTTGCAGGGCAATCAGCCCCAGCATTTT	CASSILQGNQPQHF
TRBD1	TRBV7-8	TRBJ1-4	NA	TGTGCCAGCGGTCGGGACAGCGGGATAAATGAAAAACTGTTTTTT	CASGRDSGINEKLFF
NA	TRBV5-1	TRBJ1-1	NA	TGCGCCAGCAGCCAACAGATCGGCACTGAAGCTTTCTTT	CASSQQIGTEAFF
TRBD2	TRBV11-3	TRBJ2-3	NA	TGTGCCAGCAGCGGGATGAGCGGGGAGGTATCAGATACGCAGTATTTT	CASSGMSGEVSDTQYF
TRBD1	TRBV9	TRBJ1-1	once	TGTGCCAGCAGCTCAGGGGGAGTTGAAGCTTTCTTT	CASSSGGVEAFF
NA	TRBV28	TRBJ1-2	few	TGTGCCAGCAGTTTATTATTAGGGGACGGCTATGGCTACACCTTC	CASSLLLGDGYGYTF
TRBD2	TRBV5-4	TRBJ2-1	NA	TGTGCCAGCAGCCTCCGTGGTAGCGGGGGAAATGAGCAGTTCTTC	CASSLRGSGGNEQFF